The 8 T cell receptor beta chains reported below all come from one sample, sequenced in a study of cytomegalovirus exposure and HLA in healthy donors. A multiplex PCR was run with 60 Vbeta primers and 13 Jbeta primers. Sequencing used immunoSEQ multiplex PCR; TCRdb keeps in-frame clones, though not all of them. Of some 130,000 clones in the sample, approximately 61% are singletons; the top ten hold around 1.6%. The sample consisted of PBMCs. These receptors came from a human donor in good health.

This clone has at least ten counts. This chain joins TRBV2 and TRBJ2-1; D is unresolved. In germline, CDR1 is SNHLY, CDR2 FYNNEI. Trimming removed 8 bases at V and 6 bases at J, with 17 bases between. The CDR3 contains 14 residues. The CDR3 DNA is TGTGCCAGCGGCCCCGGCGGTGGATTCAATGAGCAGTTCTTC. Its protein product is CASGPGGGFNEQFF.

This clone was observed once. CDR3 region: CASSNRGPYEQYF. The DNA of the CDR3 is TGTGCCAGCAGCAACAGGGGGCCCTACGAGCAGTACTTC. The V gene is TRBV28, the J gene TRBJ2-7; TRBD1 agrees at 9 bases. The V and J ends lost 6 bases and 2 bases, in that order; junction bases with no gene match: 2. The CDR3 runs to 13 residues. Germline V gene data show CDR1 as MDHEN and CDR2 as SYDVKM.

As DNA, the CDR3 is TGTGCCAGCAGCATCCGGGGGTTGGAGGGAAACACTGAAGCTTTCTTT. This sequence encodes CASSIRGLEGNTEAFF. The V gene is TRBV5-5, the J gene TRBJ1-1, with D tentatively TRBD1 (5 bases). The germline V gene has CDR1 SGHKS and CDR2 YYEKEE (reference sequence). V lost 4 bases and J 2 bases, leaving 18 bases between the germline ends. The CDR3 loop spans 16 amino acids. Together with reference TRBV5-5 and TRBJ1-1, the CDR3 gives the full variable domain: DAGVTQSPTHLIKTRGQQVTLRCSPISGHKSVSWYQQVLGQGPQFIFQYYEKEERGRGNFPDRFSARQFPNYSSELNVNALLLGDSALYLCASSIRGLEGNTEAFFGQGTRLTVV.

For the CDR3, the DNA is TGCGCCGGCCGACAGAGACCCAGCTCCTACGAGCAGTACTTC. Translated, it gives CAGRQRPSSYEQYF. The chain employs TRBV5-1 and TRBJ2-7; D may be TRBD1 (5 bases). V lost 10 bases, J lost 0 bases, and 17 bases lay in between. Looked up from germline, CDR1 is SGHRS and CDR2 is YFSETQ. The CDR3 loop spans 14 amino acids.

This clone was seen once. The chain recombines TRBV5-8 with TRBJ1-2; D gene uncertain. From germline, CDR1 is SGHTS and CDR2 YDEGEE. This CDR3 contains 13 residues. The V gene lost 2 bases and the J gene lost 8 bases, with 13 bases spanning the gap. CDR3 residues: CASSFTGRRGYTF. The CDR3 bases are TGTGCCAGCAGCTTTACGGGGAGAAGGGGCTACACCTTC. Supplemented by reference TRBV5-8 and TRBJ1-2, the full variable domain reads EAGVTQSPTHLIKTRGQQATLRCSPISGHTSVYWYQQALGLGLQFLLWYDEGEERNRGNFPPRFSGRQFPNYSSELNVNALELEDSALYLCASSFTGRRGYTFGSGTRLTVV.

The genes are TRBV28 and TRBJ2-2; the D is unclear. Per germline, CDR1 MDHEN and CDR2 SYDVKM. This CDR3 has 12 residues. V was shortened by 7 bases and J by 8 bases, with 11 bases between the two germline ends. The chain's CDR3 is CASTKSRGELFF. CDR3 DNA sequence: TGTGCCAGCACCAAAAGTCGGGGGGAGCTGTTTTTT.

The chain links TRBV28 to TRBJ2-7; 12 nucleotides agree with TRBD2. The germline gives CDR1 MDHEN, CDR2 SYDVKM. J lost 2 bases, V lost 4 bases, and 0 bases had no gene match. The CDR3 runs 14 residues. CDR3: CASSWTSGAYEQYF. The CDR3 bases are TGTGCCAGCAGTTGGACTAGCGGGGCCTACGAGCAGTACTTC.

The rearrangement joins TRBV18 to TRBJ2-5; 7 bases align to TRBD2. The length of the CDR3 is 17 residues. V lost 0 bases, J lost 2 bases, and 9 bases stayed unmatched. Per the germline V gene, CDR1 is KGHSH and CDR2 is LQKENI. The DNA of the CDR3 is TGTGCCAGCTCACCACCGCTTTCTCTCGGGAGGCAAGAGACCCAGTACTTC. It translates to CASSPPLSLGRQETQYF.